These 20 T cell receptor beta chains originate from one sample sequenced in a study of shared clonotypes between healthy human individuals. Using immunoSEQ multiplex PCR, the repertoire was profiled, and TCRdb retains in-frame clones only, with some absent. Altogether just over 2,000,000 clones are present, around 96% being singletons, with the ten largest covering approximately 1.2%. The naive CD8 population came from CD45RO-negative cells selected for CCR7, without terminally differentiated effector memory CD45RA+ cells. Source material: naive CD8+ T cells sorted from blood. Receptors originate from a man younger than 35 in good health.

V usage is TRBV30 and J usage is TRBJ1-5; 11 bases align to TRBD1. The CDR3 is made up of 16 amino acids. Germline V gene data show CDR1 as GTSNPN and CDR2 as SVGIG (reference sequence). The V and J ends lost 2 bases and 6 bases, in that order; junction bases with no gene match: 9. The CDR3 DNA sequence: TGTGCCTGGAGTCCCGGGACAGGGGGACTGGGTCAGCCCCAGCATTTT. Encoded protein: CAWSPGTGGLGQPQHF.

The CDR3 spells CASSRTSGGPDTQYF. For the CDR3, the DNA is TGTGCCAGTAGTCGTACAAGCGGGGGGCCAGATACGCAGTATTTT. The V gene is TRBV19, the J gene TRBJ2-3; 9 nucleotides line up with TRBD2. In germline, CDR1 is LNHDA, CDR2 SQIVND (reference sequence). The CDR3 totals 15 residues. With 5 bases clipped from V and 4 bases from J, the junction kept 7 bases outside the gene matches.

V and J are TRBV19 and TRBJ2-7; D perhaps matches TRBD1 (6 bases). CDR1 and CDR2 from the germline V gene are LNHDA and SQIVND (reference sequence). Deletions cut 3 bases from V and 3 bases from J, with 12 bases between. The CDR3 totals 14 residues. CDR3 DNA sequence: TGTGCCAGTAGTATGGACGGACAGTACTACGAGCAGTACTTC. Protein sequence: CASSMDGQYYEQYF.

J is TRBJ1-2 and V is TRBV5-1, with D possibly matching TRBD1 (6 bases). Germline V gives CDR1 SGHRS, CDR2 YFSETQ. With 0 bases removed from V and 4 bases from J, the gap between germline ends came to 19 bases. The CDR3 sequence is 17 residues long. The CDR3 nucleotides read TGCGCCAGCAGCTTGGACAGGGCCGCCAACCTCGTCTATGGCTACACCTTC. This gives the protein CASSLDRAANLVYGYTF.

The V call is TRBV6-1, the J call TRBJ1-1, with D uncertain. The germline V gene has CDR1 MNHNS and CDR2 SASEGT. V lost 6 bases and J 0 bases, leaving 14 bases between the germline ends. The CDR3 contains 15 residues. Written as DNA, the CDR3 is TGTGCCAGCAGCCCGGGAGGAAACTTGAACACTGAAGCTTTCTTT. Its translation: CASSPGGNLNTEAFF.

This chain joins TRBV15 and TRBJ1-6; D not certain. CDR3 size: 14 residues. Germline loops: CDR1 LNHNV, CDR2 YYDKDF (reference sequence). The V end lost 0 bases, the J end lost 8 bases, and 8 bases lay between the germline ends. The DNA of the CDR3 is TGTGCCACCAGCAGAGATAGAAATGATTCACCCCTCCACTTT. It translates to CATSRDRNDSPLHF.

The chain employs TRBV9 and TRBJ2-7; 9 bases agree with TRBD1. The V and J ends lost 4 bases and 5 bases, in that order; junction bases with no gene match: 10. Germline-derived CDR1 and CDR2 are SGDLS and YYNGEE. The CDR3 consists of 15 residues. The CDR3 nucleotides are TGTGCCAGCAGCCCAAAGGGACAGGGCTTCCACGAGCAGTACTTC. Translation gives CASSPKGQGFHEQYF. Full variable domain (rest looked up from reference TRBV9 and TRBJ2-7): DSGVTQTPKHLITATGQRVTLRCSPRSGDLSVYWYQQSLDQGLQFLIQYYNGEERAKGNILERFSAQQFPDLHSELNLSSLELGDSALYFCASSPKGQGFHEQYFGPGTRLTVT.

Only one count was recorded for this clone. CDR3 in amino acids: CASSPGESGHSGNTIYF. In DNA, the CDR3 is TGTGCCAGCAGCCCCGGGGAGAGTGGCCACTCTGGAAACACCATATATTTT. J is TRBJ1-3 and V is TRBV7-9; no reliable D call. Germline lookup yields CDR1 SEHNR and CDR2 FQNEAQ (reference sequence). V was trimmed by 5 bases and J by 0 bases, leaving 17 bases between them. The CDR3 loop spans 17 amino acids. Based on the CDR3 plus reference TRBV7-9 and TRBJ1-3, the full variable domain is DTGVSQNPRHKITKRGQNVTFRCDPISEHNRLYWYRQTLGQGPEFLTYFQNEAQLEKSRLLSDRFSAERPKGSFSTLEIQRTEQGDSAMYLCASSPGESGHSGNTIYFGEGSWLTVV.

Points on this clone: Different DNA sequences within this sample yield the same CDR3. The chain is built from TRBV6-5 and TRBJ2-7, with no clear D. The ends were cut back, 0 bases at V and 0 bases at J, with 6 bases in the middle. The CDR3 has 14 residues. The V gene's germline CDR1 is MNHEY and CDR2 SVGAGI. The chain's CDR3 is CASSYSGSSYEQYF. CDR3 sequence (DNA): TGTGCCAGCAGTTACTCGGGCAGCTCCTACGAGCAGTACTTC.

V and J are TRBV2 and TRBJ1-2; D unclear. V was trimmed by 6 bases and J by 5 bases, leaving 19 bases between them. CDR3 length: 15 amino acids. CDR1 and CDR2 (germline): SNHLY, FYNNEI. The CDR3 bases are TGTGCCAGCAGGGAGGCTGCTGACCTGGTATATGGCTACACCTTC. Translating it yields CASREAADLVYGYTF.

The CDR3 reads CASRIEGGETQYF. DNA for the CDR3: TGTGCCAGCAGAATAGAAGGCGGGGAGACCCAGTACTTC. The chain uses TRBV11-2 and TRBJ2-5, with a weak D call TRBD2 (5 bases). The CDR3 is made up of 13 amino acids. In germline, CDR1 is SGHAT, CDR2 FQNNGV. The V and J ends lost 6 bases and 5 bases respectively, with 13 bases between them.

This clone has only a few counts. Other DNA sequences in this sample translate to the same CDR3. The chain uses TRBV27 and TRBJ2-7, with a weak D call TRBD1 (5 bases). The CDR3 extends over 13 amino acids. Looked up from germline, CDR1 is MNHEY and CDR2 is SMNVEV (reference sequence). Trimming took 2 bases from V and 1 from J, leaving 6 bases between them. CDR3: CASSLQGSYEQYF. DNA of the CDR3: TGTGCCAGCAGTTTACAGGGTTCCTACGAGCAGTACTTC.

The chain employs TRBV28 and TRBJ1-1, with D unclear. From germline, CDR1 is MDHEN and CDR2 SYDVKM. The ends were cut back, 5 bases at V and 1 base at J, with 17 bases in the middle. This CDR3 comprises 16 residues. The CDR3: CASSPPWTEPNTEAFF. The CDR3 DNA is TGTGCCAGCAGTCCCCCTTGGACGGAGCCGAACACTGAAGCTTTCTTT. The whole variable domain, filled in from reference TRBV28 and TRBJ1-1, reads DVKVTQSSRYLVKRTGEKVFLECVQDMDHENMFWYRQDPGLGLRLIYFSYDVKMKEKGDIPEGYSVSREKKERFSLILESASTNQTSMYLCASSPPWTEPNTEAFFGQGTRLTVV.

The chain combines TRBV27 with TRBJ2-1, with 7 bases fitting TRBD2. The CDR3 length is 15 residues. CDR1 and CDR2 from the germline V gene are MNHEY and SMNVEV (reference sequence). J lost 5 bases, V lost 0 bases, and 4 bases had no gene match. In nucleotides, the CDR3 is TGTGCCAGCAGTTTATCTAGTCTAGCGGACAATGAGCAGTTCTTC. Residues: CASSLSSLADNEQFF.

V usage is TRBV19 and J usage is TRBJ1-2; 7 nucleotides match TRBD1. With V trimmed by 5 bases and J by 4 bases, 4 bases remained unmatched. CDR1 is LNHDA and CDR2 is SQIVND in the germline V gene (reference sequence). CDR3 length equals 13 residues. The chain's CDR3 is CASSLGTVYGYTF. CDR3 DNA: TGTGCCAGTAGTCTCGGGACAGTCTATGGCTACACCTTC.

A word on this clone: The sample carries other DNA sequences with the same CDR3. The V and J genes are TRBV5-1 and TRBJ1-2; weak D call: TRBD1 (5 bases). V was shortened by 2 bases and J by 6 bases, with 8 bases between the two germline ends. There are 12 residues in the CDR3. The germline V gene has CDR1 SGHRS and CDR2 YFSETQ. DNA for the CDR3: TGCGCCAGCAGCTTCCCGGGGGATGGCTACACCTTC. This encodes CASSFPGDGYTF.

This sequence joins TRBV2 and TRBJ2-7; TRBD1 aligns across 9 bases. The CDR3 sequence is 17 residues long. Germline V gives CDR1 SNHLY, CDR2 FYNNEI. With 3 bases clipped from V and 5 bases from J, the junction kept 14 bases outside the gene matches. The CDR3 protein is CASSENTPGQGPDEQYF. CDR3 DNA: TGTGCCAGCAGTGAGAATACCCCGGGACAGGGTCCAGACGAGCAGTACTTC.

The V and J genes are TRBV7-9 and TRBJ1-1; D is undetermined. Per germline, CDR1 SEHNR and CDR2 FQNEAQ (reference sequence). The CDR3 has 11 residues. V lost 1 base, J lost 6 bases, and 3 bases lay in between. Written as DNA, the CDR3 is TGTGCCAGCAGCTTAGAGGCTGAAGCTTTCTTT. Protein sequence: CASSLEAEAFF.

The CDR3 loop is CASSLGGRNTEAFF. The DNA of the CDR3 is TGTGCCAGCAGTTTAGGTGGCAGGAACACTGAAGCTTTCTTT. V usage is TRBV27 and J usage is TRBJ1-1; D is uncertain. Per germline, CDR1 MNHEY and CDR2 SMNVEV (reference sequence). V dropped 2 bases and J dropped 1 base, with 8 bases sitting between them. This CDR3 region has 14 residues.

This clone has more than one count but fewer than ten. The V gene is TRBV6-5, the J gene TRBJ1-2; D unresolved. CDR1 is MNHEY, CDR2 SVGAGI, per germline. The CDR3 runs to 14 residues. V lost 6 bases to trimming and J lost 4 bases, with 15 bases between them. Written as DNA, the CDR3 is TGTGCCAGCAGCCCTAAGGAGGCCGGCTATGGCTACACCTTC. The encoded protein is CASSPKEAGYGYTF.